The 32 T cell receptor beta chains below were found in one sample sequenced in a study of CXCR3-negative and CXCR3-positive naive CD8 T cells. Study-wide results and limits: CXCR3-negative naive cells had less hydrophobic TRB CDR3s than did CXCR3-positive naive cells.

For these TCRs, the target antigens are not known. The libraries of TRB cDNA were prepared using 5' RACE with UMI labels. TCRdb reprocessed the 5' RACE reads and keeps a single row for each CDR3 protein, giving no DNA. Its listing shows under 85,000 distinct CDR3 sequences. Sequenced sample: naive CXCR3+ CD8+ T cells from blood. Subset denoted: CD45RO-CCR7+CD27+CD95- naive CD8+ T cells expressing CXCR3 (TNR3+). The receptors stem from a human donor in good health. Some clones in this sample may be carry-over from other donors' samples.

The CDR3 sequence is CASSFPGGAFIHEQYF. V usage is TRBV9 and J usage is TRBJ2-7; TCRdb proposes TRBD1, but this gene call is untestable without DNA. The CDR3 has 16 amino acids. Germline V gene sequence: CDR1 SGDLS, CDR2 YYNGEE.

This chain links TRBV27 with TRBJ2-7; TCRdb returns TRBD1, unconfirmable since there is no DNA. The CDR3 sequence is 17 residues long. CDR1 is MNHEY and CDR2 is SMNVEV in the germline V gene (reference sequence). CDR3 amino acids: CASSLLGQGEFSYEQYF.

The chain couples TRBV7-2 to TRBJ2-1. Germline values: CDR1 SGHTA, CDR2 FQGNSA. There are 15 residues in the CDR3. The CDR3 is CASSLAVSFYNEQFF.

V usage is TRBV14 and J usage is TRBJ2-2; TCRdb indicates TRBD1, and absent DNA this call remains unverified. The V gene's germline CDR1 is SGHDN and CDR2 FVKESK. This CDR3 has 18 residues. The CDR3 is CASSQFNRDRPNTGELFF.

The V gene is TRBV9, the J gene TRBJ2-1; TCRdb selects TRBD2, and the lack of DNA leaves this call unchecked. The CDR3 has 15 amino acids. CDR1 is SGDLS and CDR2 is YYNGEE in the germline V gene. CDR3 protein: CASSPWLAGSNEQFF.

This chain links TRBV2 with TRBJ2-4; as DNA is missing, the TRBD2 call by TCRdb cannot be tested. Germline-derived CDR1 and CDR2 are SNHLY and FYNNEI. This CDR3 contains 16 residues. This CDR3 is CASSPPTSAVENIQYF.

The J gene is TRBJ2-5, the V gene TRBV27; TCRdb outputs TRBD2, but without DNA this stays unchecked. The CDR3 spans 14 residues. Germline CDR1 is MNHEY and CDR2 is SMNVEV (reference sequence). CDR3 amino acids: CASSFGRDSETQYF.

V gene TRBV29-1 combines with J gene TRBJ2-1. In germline, CDR1 is SQVTM, CDR2 ANQGSEA. The CDR3 loop spans 12 amino acids. The CDR3: CSVESSYNEQFF.

V gene TRBV4-1 combines with J gene TRBJ2-7; TCRdb selects TRBD1, and the lack of DNA leaves this call unchecked. This CDR3 spans 16 amino acids. CDR1 is MGHRA, CDR2 YSYEKL, per germline. This chain's CDR3 is CASSQDAGGQGYEQYF.

This sequence joins TRBV7-9 and TRBJ1-1. The germline CDR1 and CDR2 sequences are SEHNR and FQNEAQ (reference sequence). The CDR3 loop spans 17 amino acids. CDR3: CASSRFETDNMNTEAFF. Variable domain in full (rest from reference TRBV7-9 and TRBJ1-1): DTGVSQNPRHKITKRGQNVTFRCDPISEHNRLYWYRQTLGQGPEFLTYFQNEAQLEKSRLLSDRFSAERPKGSFSTLEIQRTEQGDSAMYLCASSRFETDNMNTEAFFGQGTRLTVV.

The chain combines TRBV5-1 with TRBJ2-7; TCRdb indicates TRBD1, and absent DNA this call remains unverified. The CDR3 has 14 amino acids. CDR1 and CDR2 from the germline V gene are SGHRS and YFSETQ. CDR3 in amino acids: CASSRGGDLYEQYF.

V gene TRBV7-2 combines with J gene TRBJ1-4; TCRdb's assignment of TRBD1 cannot be checked, as there is no DNA. The germline V gene has CDR1 SGHTA and CDR2 FQGNSA. This CDR3 has 14 amino acids. The CDR3 sequence is CASSWTGGDEKLFF.

The chain links TRBV19 to TRBJ2-7; the D call of TRBD1 rests on TCRdb alone, since no DNA is present to check it. The germline V gene has CDR1 LNHDA and CDR2 SQIVND (reference sequence). The CDR3 length is 15 residues. The CDR3 sequence is CASSMPLDNRYEQYF.

This chain connects TRBV7-9 to TRBJ2-3. The CDR3 runs to 15 residues. Germline loops: CDR1 SEHNR, CDR2 FQNEAQ (reference sequence). This CDR3 is CASSEHSPITDTQYF.

This chain connects TRBV12-3 or TRBV12-4 to TRBJ2-2. This CDR3 has 13 residues. The CDR3 sequence: CASSPDNTGELFF.

V gene TRBV4-1 combines with J gene TRBJ2-7; the TCRdb call, TRBD1, lacks DNA for checking. This CDR3 contains 16 residues. In germline, CDR1 is MGHRA, CDR2 YSYEKL. CDR3 loop: CASSQVSGTGAYEQYF.

The chain couples TRBV29-1 to TRBJ2-7. The length of the CDR3 is 12 residues. Germline V gives CDR1 SQVTM, CDR2 ANQGSEA. The CDR3: CSVVVGIYEQYF.

The chain is built from TRBV7-2 and TRBJ2-7. Germline V gene data show CDR1 as SGHTA and CDR2 as FQGNSA. This CDR3 region has 15 residues. The CDR3 reads CASSLLGGATYEQYF.

The V and J genes are TRBV20-1 and TRBJ2-7; TCRdb's assignment of TRBD2 cannot be checked, as there is no DNA. CDR3 size: 16 residues. Germline assignment: CDR1 DFQATT and CDR2 SNEGSKA (reference sequence). The CDR3 reads CSASDETRSSSYEQYF.

The chain couples TRBV3-1 to TRBJ2-4. The CDR3 sequence is 12 residues long. Germline lookup yields CDR1 LGHDT and CDR2 YNNKEL (reference sequence). The CDR3 is CASSQEWDIQYF.

The CDR3 sequence: CASSPGRGRNTEAFF. The chain has TRBV18 and TRBJ1-1. Germline V gives CDR1 KGHSH, CDR2 LQKENI. The CDR3 has 15 amino acids. The full variable domain, in which reference TRBV18 and TRBJ1-1 provide the parts outside the CDR3, is NAGVMQNPRHLVRRRGQEARLRCSPMKGHSHVYWYRQLPEEGLKFMVYLQKENIIDESGMPKERFSAEFPKEGPSILRIQQVVRGDSAAYFCASSPGRGRNTEAFFGQGTRLTVV.

V and J are TRBV29-1 and TRBJ2-7. The CDR3 length is 13 residues. Germline CDR1 is SQVTM and CDR2 is ANQGSEA. The CDR3 reads CSVKLANSYEQYF.

CDR3 in amino acids: CASSFGTVFYGQYF. This chain connects TRBV12-3 or TRBV12-4 to TRBJ2-7; TCRdb returns TRBD1, unconfirmable since there is no DNA. The CDR3 consists of 14 residues.

This chain joins TRBV6-2 or TRBV6-3 and TRBJ2-7. The CDR3 totals 18 residues. CDR1 MNHEY and CDR2 SVGEGT come from the germline V gene. This CDR3 is CASSYSIPFKETPYEQYF.

J is TRBJ2-7 and V is TRBV20-1; TCRdb returns TRBD1, unconfirmable since there is no DNA. Germline V CDR1 and CDR2: DFQATT, SNEGSKA (reference sequence). The CDR3 loop spans 15 amino acids. The CDR3 region is CSARGGTGWLDEQYF.

The CDR3 protein is CASSQSIIRQGSTKPQHF. V gene TRBV23-1 combines with J gene TRBJ1-5; absent DNA, TCRdb's TRBD1 call cannot be checked. TRBV23-1 qualifies as an ORF whose function is uncertain. The CDR3 totals 18 residues.

The chain links TRBV6-5 to TRBJ1-2; lacking DNA, the TRBD1 call made by TCRdb goes unchecked. The germline gives CDR1 MNHEY, CDR2 SVGAGI. The CDR3 length is 16 residues. The CDR3 spells CASSYSGQGLNYGYTF.

The chain has TRBV5-5 and TRBJ2-3; TCRdb proposes TRBD1, but this gene call is untestable without DNA. CDR1 SGHKS and CDR2 YYEKEE come from the germline V gene (reference sequence). The CDR3 consists of 15 residues. The chain's CDR3 is CASSLGTIGTDTQYF. Filled out from reference TRBV5-5 and TRBJ2-3, the complete variable domain reads DAGVTQSPTHLIKTRGQQVTLRCSPISGHKSVSWYQQVLGQGPQFIFQYYEKEERGRGNFPDRFSARQFPNYSSELNVNALLLGDSALYLCASSLGTIGTDTQYFGPGTRLTVL.

This sequence joins TRBV11-2 and TRBJ2-7; TCRdb indicates TRBD1, and absent DNA this call remains unverified. CDR3 size: 15 residues. CDR1 and CDR2 from the germline V gene are SGHAT and FQNNGV. The CDR3 region is CASSYFAGETYEQYF.

The chain combines TRBV3-1 with TRBJ2-1; TCRdb's D call of TRBD2 is untestable without DNA. The germline gives CDR1 LGHDT, CDR2 YNNKEL (reference sequence). This CDR3 is built from 18 residues. The CDR3 sequence: CASSQWRGGQESYNEQFF.

The chain uses TRBV7-9 and TRBJ1-1. Germline values: CDR1 SEHNR, CDR2 FQNEAQ (reference sequence). The CDR3 runs 14 residues. The CDR3: CASSLYDGNTEAFF. The full variable domain, with the rest looked up from reference TRBV7-9 and TRBJ1-1, is DTGVSQNPRHKITKRGQNVTFRCDPISEHNRLYWYRQTLGQGPEFLTYFQNEAQLEKSRLLSDRFSAERPKGSFSTLEIQRTEQGDSAMYLCASSLYDGNTEAFFGQGTRLTVV.

The chain employs TRBV10-1 and TRBJ1-2; TCRdb's D call of TRBD1 is untestable without DNA. The CDR3 totals 13 residues. The germline V gene encodes CDR1 WNHNN and CDR2 SYGVQD (reference sequence). CDR3 in amino acids: CASSGRRGYGYTF.